These 7 T cell receptor beta chains share one sample of origin, sequenced in a study of beta chain features in type 1 diabetes. Whole-study findings and limits: TCRB CDR3 length was moderately but significantly reduced in all four CD4+ subsets of Type 1 diabetes patients.

These TCRs are of unknown antigen specificity. The entirety of the isolated RNA underwent reverse transcription, so expressed TCRB transcripts were sequenced. Data came from immunoSEQ multiplex PCR; TCRdb stores just in-frame clones and leaves some out. The sample has about 150,000 clones; 6.5% to 9.5% are singletons. Material: central memory CD4+ T cells from blood. The receptors shown here come from a woman between 35 and 50 years old with type 1 diabetes.

The rearrangement links TRBV11-1 to TRBJ2-1, with 9 bases that match TRBD2. This CDR3 has 13 amino acids. Germline V gives CDR1 SGHAT, CDR2 FQDESV (reference sequence). J gave up 15 bases and V 2 bases, and 8 bases lay outside the gene matches. CDR3 in amino acids: CASSLQREDLLFF. The CDR3 DNA sequence: TGTGCCAGCAGCTTACAGCGGGAGGATCTTCTGTTCTTC. Looking up the rest from reference TRBV11-1 and TRBJ2-1 gives the full variable domain: EAEVAQSPRYKITEKSQAVAFWCDPISGHATLYWYRQILGQGPELLVQFQDESVVDDSQLPKDRFSAERLKGVDSTLKIQPAELGDSAMYLCASSLQREDLLFFGPGTRLTVL.

The J gene is TRBJ2-7, the V gene TRBV18; perhaps TRBD1 as D (5 bases). With 2 bases removed from V and 4 bases from J, the gap between germline ends came to 15 bases. The CDR3 length is 15 residues. Germline V lookup: CDR1 KGHSH, CDR2 LQKENI. The CDR3 loop is CASSPGAGPQYEQYF. CDR3 nucleotide sequence: TGTGCCAGCTCACCAGGAGCAGGGCCGCAGTACGAGCAGTACTTC.

This clone was seen more than once but under ten times. The rearrangement links TRBV7-2 to TRBJ1-2; D ambiguous. Germline V gene sequence: CDR1 SGHTA, CDR2 FQGNSA. V was clipped by 5 bases and J by 8 bases, with 12 bases between them. The CDR3 extends over 12 amino acids. CDR3 amino acids: CASSAWRGGYTF. The DNA of the CDR3 is TGTGCCAGCAGCGCCTGGCGAGGCGGCTACACCTTC.

This clone was observed a few times. CDR3 in DNA: TGTGCCAGCAGTTCTAGGGGGACGATCTCCTACGAGCAGTACTTC. Translation gives CASSSRGTISYEQYF. The rearrangement links TRBV2 to TRBJ2-7; TRBD1 is a possible D gene (6 bases). The germline V gene encodes CDR1 SNHLY and CDR2 FYNNEI. The CDR3 spans 15 residues. V was pared by 5 bases and J by 0 bases, with 14 bases between. The full variable domain, in which reference TRBV2 and TRBJ2-7 provide the parts outside the CDR3, is EPEVTQTPSHQVTQMGQEVILRCVPISNHLYFYWYRQILGQKVEFLVSFYNNEISEKSEIFDDQFSVERPDGSNFTLKIRSTKLEDSAMYFCASSSRGTISYEQYFGPGTRLTVT.

The rearrangement links TRBV15 to TRBJ1-3; the match to TRBD1 covers 8 bases. Germline V gives CDR1 LNHNV, CDR2 YYDKDF (reference sequence). Unmatched junction bases numbered 4, after V lost 3 bases and J lost 0 bases. CDR3 length: 16 amino acids. For the CDR3, the DNA is TGTGCCACCAGCAGGGACAGGGCACACTCTGGAAACACCATATATTTT. This codes for CATSRDRAHSGNTIYF. The variable domain in full, with the rest retrieved from reference TRBV15 and TRBJ1-3, is DAMVIQNPRYQVTQFGKPVTLSCSQTLNHNVMYWYQQKSSQAPKLLFHYYDKDFNNEADTPDNFQSRRPNTSFCFLDIRSPGLGDTAMYLCATSRDRAHSGNTIYFGEGSWLTVV.

This clone was counted a few times. This chain connects TRBV15 to TRBJ1-2, with 9 bases matching TRBD1. V shed 3 bases, J shed 4 bases, and the junction held 6 bases outside the gene matches. The CDR3 spans 15 residues. Germline V CDR1 and CDR2: LNHNV, YYDKDF (reference sequence). The CDR3, as DNA: TGTGCCACCAGCAGGGGCGGGGGACAGGGCTATGGCTACACCTTC. Protein: CATSRGGGQGYGYTF.

This clone has only a few counts. The chain carries TRBV5-1 and TRBJ1-1, with a weak D call TRBD1 (5 bases). CDR1 is SGHRS and CDR2 is YFSETQ in the germline V gene. Trimming took off 2 bases at V and 7 bases at J, with 15 bases between the two ends. The CDR3 contains 14 residues. CDR3 region: CASSLGEPPFEAFF. As DNA, the CDR3 is TGCGCCAGCAGCTTAGGGGAACCCCCCTTTGAAGCTTTCTTT. The complete variable domain, with remaining parts taken from reference TRBV5-1 and TRBJ1-1, reads KAGVTQTPRYLIKTRGQQVTLSCSPISGHRSVSWYQQTPGQGLQFLFEYFSETQRNKGNFPGRFSGRQFSNSRSEMNVSTLELGDSALYLCASSLGEPPFEAFFGQGTRLTVV.